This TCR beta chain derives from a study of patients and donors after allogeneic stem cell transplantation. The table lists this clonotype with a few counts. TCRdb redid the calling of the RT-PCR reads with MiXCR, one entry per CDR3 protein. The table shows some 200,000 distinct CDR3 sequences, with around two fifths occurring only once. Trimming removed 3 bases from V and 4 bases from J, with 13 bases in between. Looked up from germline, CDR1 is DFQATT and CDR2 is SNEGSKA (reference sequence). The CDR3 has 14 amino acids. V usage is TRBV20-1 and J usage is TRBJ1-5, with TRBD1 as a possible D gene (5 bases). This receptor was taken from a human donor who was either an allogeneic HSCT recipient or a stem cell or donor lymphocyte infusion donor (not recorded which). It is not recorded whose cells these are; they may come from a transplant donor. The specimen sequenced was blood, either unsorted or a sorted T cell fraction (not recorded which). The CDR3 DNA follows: TGCAGTGCTAGCTGGCAGGGTTCGAATCAGCCCCAGCATTTT. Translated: CSASWQGSNQPQHF.